This T cell receptor beta chain came from a study of blood T cell repertoires in COVID-19. V was clipped by 2 bases and J by 8 bases; unmatched bases: 4. The CDR3 runs 13 residues. Germline V lookup: CDR1 SGHTA, CDR2 FQGTGA. Method: immunoSEQ multiplex PCR; TCRdb's copy keeps in-frame clones and lacks some. The sample lists nearly 80,000 clones; around 80% were seen once. Specimen: peripheral blood. The V and J genes are TRBV7-3 and TRBJ1-2; 8 bases are shared with TRBD1. This receptor was identified in a woman in her seventies with acute or convalescent COVID-19. The CDR3 spells CASSLLGTGGYTF. CDR3 coding DNA: TGTGCCAGCAGCTTACTGGGGACAGGCGGCTACACCTTC.